This entry concerns a single TCR beta chain. The target antigen is unknown. Diagnostic assessment was based on clinical symptoms, serum thyroxine and TRAb, thyroid ultrasound and orbital computed tomography. The PBMCs were taken from 10 ml of fresh peripheral blood. These data come from a study of T cells in Graves' hyperthyroidism and ophthalmopathy. Study-level results: Most thyroid-expanded clonotypes above 0.001 were also found in blood. A 13 V-J signature model discriminated ophthalmopathy versus stable hyperthyroidism.

The CDR3 is made up of 16 amino acids. Losses at the gene ends were 5 bases for V and 9 bases for J; bases not matched to a gene: 12. Germline assignment: CDR1 MDHEN and CDR2 SYDVKM. RNA transcripts served as the template for amplifying TCR beta CDR3 regions. When the TCR CDR3 underwent first-round RT-PCR, the HTBI primer set was used. MiXCR, applied by TCRdb to the multiplex PCR reads, yields one record per CDR3 protein. This sample has more than 350,000 distinct CDR3 sequences, with over 12% found just once. The chain combines TRBV28 with TRBJ2-1, with TRBD1 matching 11 bases. This TCR was recovered from a woman aged 55-69 years with Graves' ophthalmopathy. The source material was blood. The chain's CDR3 is CASSPGTGGVVSEQFF. The CDR3 DNA reads TGTGCCAGCAGTCCAGGGACAGGGGGTGTAGTAAGTGAGCAGTTCTTC.